This T cell receptor beta chain stems from a study of blood T cell repertoires in COVID-19 (dated by TCRdb to 2018 to 2020). Concerning the study at large: Collaborator samples came from the United States, Italy and Spain and covered acute and convalescent phases of COVID-19. The prospective study material was composed of cDNA or gDNA derived from T cells, B-cell-depleted T cells, or PBMCs. The dataset comprised deeply sampled blood TCRbeta repertoires from subjects exposed to, actively infected with, or recovered from COVID-19. The repertoires were made available in a free public database intended to serve as a resource for research on the immune response to SARS-CoV-2. Samples came from the ongoing ImmuneRACE study (first 160 participants) plus 1,254 subjects from 6 global collaborators. Sample metadata almost always included a de-identified subject ID, COVID-19 status, age in years and sex. Where available, HLA class I and class II types were obtained from metadata supplied by the sample provider rather than from assay-based typing. Study-level results and caveats: The quantity of clinical and demographic metadata differed by source and by participant and was supplied without curation.

Compared with germline, V lacks 3 bases and J lacks 6 bases; bases without a gene match: 6. Counted from cysteine to phenylalanine, this CDR3 has 16 amino acids. Only the CDR3 DNA stays, 48 bases, in frame from base 1. Reading the germline V gene gives CDR1 MGHRA and CDR2 YSYEKL. This clone has only a few counts. Its antigen specificity is not known. One base away there is no much larger clone; base qualities are not given. Collaborating institutions collected whole blood in K2EDTA tubes following their own protocols. For TCRbeta analysis, collaborators shipped samples as frozen whole blood, isolated PBMCs, or DNA extracted from either of those sample types. TCRbeta CDR3 regions were amplified from genomic DNA by means of the immunoSEQ Assay, a bias-controlled multiplex PCR. Per the original workflow: Nucleated cell counts per sample were estimated from amplification of reference gene primers within the assay. To quantify the absolute abundance of each unique TCRbeta CDR3 rearrangement, sequence reads were collapsed and filtered. For each sample, productive Simpson clonality was calculated by taking the square root of Simpson's diversity index across productive rearrangements. TCRdb took this table from immuneACCESS and kept in-frame rearrangements with V and J called. Such tables lack part of the clones; where checked against another copy, unresolved V genes explain under half of the gap, and the rest is unexplained. The V and J calls and clone size come from that table; D and trimming were worked out from the DNA. Counted in this sample were 52,000 or so clones; around four fifths of them appeared once. Jointly, the top ten make up roughly 2.7% of the sample.

Sample: peripheral blood. The chain is encoded by TRBV4-1 joined to TRBJ1-6; TRBD1 fits 9 bases in the junction. The TCR was taken from a man between 45 and 60 years old with acute or convalescent COVID-19. Here the CDR3 is given as CASSHRDREPNSPLHF. The DNA is as follows: TGCGCCAGCAGCCACCGGGACAGGGAGCCTAATTCACCCCTCCACTTT.